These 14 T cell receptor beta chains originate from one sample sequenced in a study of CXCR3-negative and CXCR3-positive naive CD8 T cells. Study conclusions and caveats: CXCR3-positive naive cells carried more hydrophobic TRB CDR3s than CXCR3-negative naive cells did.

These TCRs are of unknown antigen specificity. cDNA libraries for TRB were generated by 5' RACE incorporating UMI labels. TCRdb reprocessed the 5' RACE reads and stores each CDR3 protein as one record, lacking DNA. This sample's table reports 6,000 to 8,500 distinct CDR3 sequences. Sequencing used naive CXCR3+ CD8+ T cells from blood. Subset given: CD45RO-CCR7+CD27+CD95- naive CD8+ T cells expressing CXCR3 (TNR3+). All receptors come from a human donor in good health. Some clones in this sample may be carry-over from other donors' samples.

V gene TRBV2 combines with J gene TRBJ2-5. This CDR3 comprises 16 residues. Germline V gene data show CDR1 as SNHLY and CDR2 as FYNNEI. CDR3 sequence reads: CASSGIRTSYQETQYF.

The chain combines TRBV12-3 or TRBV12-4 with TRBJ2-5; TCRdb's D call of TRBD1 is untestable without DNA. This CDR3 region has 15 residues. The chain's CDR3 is CASSPAPQGGGTQYF.

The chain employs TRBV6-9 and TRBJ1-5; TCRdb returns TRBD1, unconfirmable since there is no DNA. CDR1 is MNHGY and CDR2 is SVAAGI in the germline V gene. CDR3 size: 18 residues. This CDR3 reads CASSPSGTGEVSNQPQHF.

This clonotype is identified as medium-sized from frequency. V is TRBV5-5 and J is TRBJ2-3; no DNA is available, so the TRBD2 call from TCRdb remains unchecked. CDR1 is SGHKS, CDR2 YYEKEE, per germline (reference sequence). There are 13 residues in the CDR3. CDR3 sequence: CASSLGPDPLKGF.

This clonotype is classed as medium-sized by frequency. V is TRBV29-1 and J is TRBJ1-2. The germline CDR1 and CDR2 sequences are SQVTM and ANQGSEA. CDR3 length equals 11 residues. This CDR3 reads CSVETENGYTF.

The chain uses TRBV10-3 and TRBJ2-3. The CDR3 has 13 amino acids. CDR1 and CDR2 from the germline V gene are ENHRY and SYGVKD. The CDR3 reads CAIKEPSTDTQYF.

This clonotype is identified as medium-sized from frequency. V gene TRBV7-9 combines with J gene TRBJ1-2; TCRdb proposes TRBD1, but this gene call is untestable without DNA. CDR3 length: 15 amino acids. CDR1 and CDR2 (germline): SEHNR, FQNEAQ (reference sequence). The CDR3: CASSPSLSQTNGYTF. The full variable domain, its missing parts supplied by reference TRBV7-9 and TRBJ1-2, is DTGVSQNPRHKITKRGQNVTFRCDPISEHNRLYWYRQTLGQGPEFLTYFQNEAQLEKSRLLSDRFSAERPKGSFSTLEIQRTEQGDSAMYLCASSPSLSQTNGYTFGSGTRLTVV.

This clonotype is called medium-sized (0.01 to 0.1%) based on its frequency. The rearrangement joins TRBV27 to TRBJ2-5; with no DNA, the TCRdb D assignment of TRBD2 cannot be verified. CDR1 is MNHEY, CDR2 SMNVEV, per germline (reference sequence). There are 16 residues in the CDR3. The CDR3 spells CASSLGSGGAQETQYF.

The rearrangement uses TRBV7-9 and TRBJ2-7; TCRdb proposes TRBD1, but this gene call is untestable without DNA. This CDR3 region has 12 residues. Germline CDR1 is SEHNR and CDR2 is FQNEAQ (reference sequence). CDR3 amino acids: CASSGQGHEQYF.

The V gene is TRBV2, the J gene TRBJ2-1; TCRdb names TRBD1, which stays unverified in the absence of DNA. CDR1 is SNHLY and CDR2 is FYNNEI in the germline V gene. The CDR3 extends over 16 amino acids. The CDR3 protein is CASSEGQGSKGNEQFF.

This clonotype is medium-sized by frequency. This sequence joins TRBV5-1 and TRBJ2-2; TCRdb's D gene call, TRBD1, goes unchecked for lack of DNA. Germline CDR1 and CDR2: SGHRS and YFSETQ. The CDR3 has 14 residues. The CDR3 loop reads CASSAVAPAGELFF. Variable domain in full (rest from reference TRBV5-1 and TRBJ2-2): KAGVTQTPRYLIKTRGQQVTLSCSPISGHRSVSWYQQTPGQGLQFLFEYFSETQRNKGNFPGRFSGRQFSNSRSEMNVSTLELGDSALYLCASSAVAPAGELFFGEGSRLTVL.

The CDR3 sequence: CASPAGTGEETQYF. The chain joins TRBV21-1 to TRBJ2-5; the D call from TCRdb, TRBD1, cannot be confirmed without DNA. TRBV21-1 represents a pseudogene. The CDR3 contains 14 residues.

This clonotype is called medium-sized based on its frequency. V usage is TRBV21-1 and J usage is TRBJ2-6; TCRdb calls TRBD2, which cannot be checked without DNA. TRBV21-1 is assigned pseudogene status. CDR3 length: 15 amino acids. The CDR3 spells CASSNWGGGANVLTF.

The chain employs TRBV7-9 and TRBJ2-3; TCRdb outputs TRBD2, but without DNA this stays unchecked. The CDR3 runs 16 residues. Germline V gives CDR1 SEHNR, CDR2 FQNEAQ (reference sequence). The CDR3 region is CASSSLAGVSTDTQYF. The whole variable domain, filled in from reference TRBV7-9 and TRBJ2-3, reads DTGVSQNPRHKITKRGQNVTFRCDPISEHNRLYWYRQTLGQGPEFLTYFQNEAQLEKSRLLSDRFSAERPKGSFSTLEIQRTEQGDSAMYLCASSSLAGVSTDTQYFGPGTRLTVL.